The text below deals with one TCR beta chain. Indicated time point: persistent/refractory GD, antithyroid drugs over 5 years with positive TRAb. Extracted RNA from PBMCs served as the source of the TCR library. This sample stems from a study of regulatory T cells in long-lasting Graves disease. TCR beta libraries were built with iRepertoire HTBI primers and Arm-PCR of CDR3 regions. TCRdb independently ran MiXCR on the multiplex PCR reads; one entry per CDR3 protein. Found here are fewer than 450,000 distinct CDR3 sequences, around 22% of them singletons; the top ten hold about a quarter. Germline CDR1 is MNHEY and CDR2 is SMNVEV (reference sequence). With V trimmed by 7 bases and J by 5 bases, 2 bases remained unmatched. The CDR3 contains 14 residues.

The origin of this receptor is a female donor with Graves disease. The sequencing here drew on peripheral blood mononuclear cells (PBMCs), taken when the disease was refractory, from a patient treated with antithyroid drugs. This rearrangement joins TRBV27 to TRBJ2-2, with TRBD2 identical over 12 bases. CDR3 DNA sequence: TGTGCCAGCAAAGGACTAGCGGGGACCGGGGAGCTGTTTTTT. It translates to CASKGLAGTGELFF.